The rows below give T cell receptor beta chains drawn from one sample of a study of neoadjuvant anti-PD-1 for oral cavity cancer. Clones were read by immunoSEQ multiplex PCR, and TCRdb kept only the in-frame ones, dropping some. The table has approximately 13,000 clones, around 71% seen once. The specimen comprised PBMCs, sampled after nivolumab (anti-PD-1) treatment. The receptors shown here come from a person between 40 and 85 years old with oral cavity squamous cell carcinoma. Both conserved end residues are part of each CDR3. The D gene is left open where the match is weak. Size is omitted from some rows. Given values are once, few, many or a class for expanded clones.

J | length | D | V | size | DNA | CDR3
TRBJ2-5 | 13 | TRBD2 | TRBV30 | . | TGTGCCTCCGCATCCGGGACTAGAGGAAAAGGGTACTTC | CASASGTRGKGYF
TRBJ1-2 | 12 | . | TRBV28 | . | TGTGCCAGCAGCCCGATCCAAAATGGCTACACCTTC | CASSPIQNGYTF
TRBJ1-1 | 15 | . | TRBV10-3 | . | TGTGCCATCAGTATAGGAGGGGCAGTGAACACTGAAGCTTTCTTT | CAISIGGAVNTEAFF
TRBJ1-4 | 15 | TRBD1 | TRBV7-9 | . | TGTGCCAGCAGCTTAGGGGGGACAGGAAATGAAAAACTGTTTTTT | CASSLGGTGNEKLFF
TRBJ2-2 | 15 | . | TRBV6-5 | . | TGTGCCAGCAGCGGGACCCATCATGACACCGGGGAGCTGTTTTTT | CASSGTHHDTGELFF
TRBJ2-7 | 11 | TRBD1 | TRBV5-1 | . | TGCGCCAGCAGCCAACAGGGGGAGCAGTACTTC | CASSQQGEQYF
TRBJ1-1 | 16 | TRBD1 | TRBV6-6 | . | TGTGCCAGCAGTTACACAAACAGGGGGCTGAACACTGAAGCTTTCTTT | CASSYTNRGLNTEAFF
TRBJ1-4 | 15 | . | TRBV7-9 | . | TGTGCCAGCAGTGGGGCCAGAGCAACTAATGAAAAACTGTTTTTT | CASSGARATNEKLFF
TRBJ1-1 | 14 | . | TRBV10-3 | few | TGTGCCATCAGTGCGGCGGAGGCGAACACTGAAGCTTTCTTT | CAISAAEANTEAFF
TRBJ2-1 | 17 | . | TRBV25-1 | . | TGTGCCAGCAGTGGGGGTTGGGGTCGGGAGTTCTACAATGAGCAGTTCTTC | CASSGGWGREFYNEQFF
TRBJ2-5 | 15 | . | TRBV10-3 | . | TGTGCCATCAGTCCGTCGGGGATTTGGGGCGAGACCCAGTACTTC | CAISPSGIWGETQYF
TRBJ2-3 | 12 | . | TRBV11-2 | . | TGTGCCAGCAGCTGGTCCACAGATACGCAGTATTTT | CASSWSTDTQYF
TRBJ2-5 | 13 | . | TRBV19 | . | TGTGCCAGTAGTAGAGGGTCTTGGGAGACCCAGTACTTC | CASSRGSWETQYF
TRBJ1-1 | 13 | . | TRBV7-9 | once | TGTGCCAGCAGATCTAATGGGGGGACTGAAGCTTTCTTT | CASRSNGGTEAFF
TRBJ2-2 | 15 | . | TRBV29-1 | . | TGCAGCGTTGAAGGCAGAGAGTTAAACACCGGGGAGCTGTTTTTT | CSVEGRELNTGELFF
TRBJ1-2 | 11 | . | TRBV29-1 | . | TGCAGCGTTGGGGGGTCTGACGGCTACACCTTC | CSVGGSDGYTF
TRBJ2-5 | 14 | TRBD1 | TRBV6-1 | . | TGTGCCAGCACCAAGGACAGGGCGTCAGAGACCCAGTACTTC | CASTKDRASETQYF
TRBJ2-1 | 16 | . | TRBV15 | . | TGTGCCACCAGCAGAGATCGACGGATCTCCTACAATGAGCAGTTCTTC | CATSRDRRISYNEQFF
TRBJ2-7 | 13 | . | TRBV5-6 | . | TGTGCCAGCAGCTTGGCCCTTGTGGGCGAGCAGTACTTC | CASSLALVGEQYF
TRBJ2-1 | 14 | TRBD1 | TRBV11-1 | once | TGTGCCAGCAGCACGACAGGGAATAGGAATGAGCAGTTCTTC | CASSTTGNRNEQFF
TRBJ2-1 | 20 | TRBD2 | TRBV5-1 | . | TGCGCCAGCAGCACGAGGACTAGCGGGAGGGCCAGTAATGGCTACAATGAGCAGTTCTTC | CASSTRTSGRASNGYNEQFF
TRBJ2-7 | 14 | TRBD2 | TRBV29-1 | few | TGCAGCGTTGTAGGGGGACTAGCGGGAGTTGAGCAGTACTTC | CSVVGGLAGVEQYF
TRBJ1-4 | 13 | . | TRBV29-1 | . | TGCAGCGTCCTTAGGGGTGCTAATGAAAAACTGTTTTTT | CSVLRGANEKLFF
TRBJ1-4 | 14 | . | TRBV19 | . | TGTGCCAGTACTGGCCGGCCGTTGAATGAAAAACTGTTTTTT | CASTGRPLNEKLFF
TRBJ1-1 | 13 | . | TRBV5-1 | . | TGCGCCAGCAAAGCAGACTTGAACACTGAAGCTTTCTTT | CASKADLNTEAFF
TRBJ2-3 | 16 | TRBD2 | TRBV7-8 | . | TGTGCCAGCAGCTCGGGGACTAGCGGGAGTATAAATACGCAGTATTTT | CASSSGTSGSINTQYF
TRBJ1-2 | 13 | . | TRBV11-2 | . | TGTGCCAGCAGCTTCGGACAGCGGGATGGCTACACCTTC | CASSFGQRDGYTF
TRBJ2-7 | 15 | . | TRBV7-8 | . | TGTGCCAGCAGCTACCGGGGGACAGAAACCTACGAGCAGTACTTC | CASSYRGTETYEQYF
TRBJ2-7 | 14 | TRBD1 | TRBV10-3 | . | TGTGCCATCAGTGATAGACAGGGGCCCTACGAGCAGTACTTC | CAISDRQGPYEQYF
TRBJ2-2 | 15 | . | TRBV19 | . | TGTGCCAGTACCCACTCAGGCAGGGGCACCGGGGAGCTGTTTTTT | CASTHSGRGTGELFF
TRBJ2-2 | 13 | . | TRBV19 | . | TGTGCCAGTAGCGATCCGAACACCGGGGAGCTGTTTTTT | CASSDPNTGELFF
TRBJ2-2 | 14 | . | TRBV30 | . | TGTGCCTGGAGTAGTGGCCGCGTGACCGGGGAGCTGTTTTTT | CAWSSGRVTGELFF
TRBJ2-2 | 16 | . | TRBV4-1 | . | TGCGCCAGCAGCCCCATTGGAAGGGAGAGGACCGGGGAGCTGTTTTTT | CASSPIGRERTGELFF
TRBJ2-2 | 14 | TRBD1 | TRBV2 | . | TGTGCCAGCAGTGTAGGACAGGGCCTCGGGGAGCTGTTTTTT | CASSVGQGLGELFF
TRBJ2-1 | 13 | . | TRBV2 | . | TGTGCCAGCAGCGCCTCATTCGATATTCGGCAGTTCTTC | CASSASFDIRQFF
TRBJ2-2 | 15 | TRBD2 | TRBV9 | . | TGTGCCAGCAGCGACGTAAGCGGGACGACCGGGGAGCTGTTTTTT | CASSDVSGTTGELFF
TRBJ1-1 | 13 | . | TRBV9 | few | TGTGCCAGCAGCCGCACAGTGAACACTGAAGCTTTCTTT | CASSRTVNTEAFF
TRBJ1-1 | 15 | . | TRBV10-1 | few | TGCGCCAGCAGTGAGAGAGGGCGGATGAACACTGAAGCTTTCTTT | CASSERGRMNTEAFF
TRBJ1-3 | 13 | . | TRBV5-4 | . | TGTGCCAGCAGCGAAGGTCGCCGAAACACCATATATTTT | CASSEGRRNTIYF
TRBJ2-3 | 11 | . | TRBV13 | . | TGTGCCAGCAGCAACGGACTAACGCAGTATTTT | CASSNGLTQYF
TRBJ1-5 | 15 | . | TRBV6-6 | . | TGTGCCAGCAGTTACGTTGACCTCCAGGGTCAGCCCCAGCATTTT | CASSYVDLQGQPQHF
TRBJ2-7 | 17 | TRBD2 | TRBV7-9 | few | TGTGCCAGCAGCCTCCGGACTAGCGGGACAAGCTCCTACGAGCAGTACTTC | CASSLRTSGTSSYEQYF